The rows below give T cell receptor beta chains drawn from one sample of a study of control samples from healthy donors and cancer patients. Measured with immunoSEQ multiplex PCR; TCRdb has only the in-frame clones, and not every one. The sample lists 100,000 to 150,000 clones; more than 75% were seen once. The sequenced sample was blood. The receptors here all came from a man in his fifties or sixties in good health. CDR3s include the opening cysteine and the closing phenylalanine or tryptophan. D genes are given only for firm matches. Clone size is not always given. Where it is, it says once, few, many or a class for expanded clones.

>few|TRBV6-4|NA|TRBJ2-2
TGTGCCAGCAGTGCCGTTCAGGACACCGGGGAGCTGTTTTTT
CASSAVQDTGELFF
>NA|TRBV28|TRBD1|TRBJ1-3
TGTGCCAGCGCCATCAGGGGGGCTGGAAACACCATATATTTT
CASAIRGAGNTIYF
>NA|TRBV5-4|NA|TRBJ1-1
TGTGCCAGCAGCTTGGGCAGTAATGAAGCTTTCTTT
CASSLGSNEAFF
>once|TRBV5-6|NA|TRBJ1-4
TGTGCCAGCAGCCGGCGGCCGGCGATAGAAAAACTGTTTTTT
CASSRRPAIEKLFF
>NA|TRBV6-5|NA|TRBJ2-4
TGTGCCAGCAGTTTAACGGATTCAAACATTCAGTACTTC
CASSLTDSNIQYF
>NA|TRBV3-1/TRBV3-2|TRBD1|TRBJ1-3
TGTGCCAGCAGCCAAGACGGACAGGCTGGGGGAAACACCATATATTTT
CASSQDGQAGGNTIYF
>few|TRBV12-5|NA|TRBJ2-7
TGTGCTAGTGGTTTGTCGTCGCAGCCTCGGACAGACTTAATCTACGAGCAGTACTTC
CASGLSSQPRTDLIYEQYF
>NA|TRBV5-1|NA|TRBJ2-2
TGCGCCAGCAGGCCGGATCATTCTGGGGAGCTGTTTTTT
CASRPDHSGELFF
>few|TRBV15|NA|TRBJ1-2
TGTGCCACCAGCAGAGTGCAGGGAAAAGTTTATGGCTACACCTTC
CATSRVQGKVYGYTF
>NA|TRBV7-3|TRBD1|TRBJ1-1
TGTGCCAGCAGCTTCCTAGGGACAGGGGGCGCGGGGGCCAACACTGAAGCTTTCTTT
CASSFLGTGGAGANTEAFF
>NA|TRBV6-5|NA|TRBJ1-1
TGTGCCAGCAAGTGGGCAGGGAGTCAATTTGAAGCTTTCTTT
CASKWAGSQFEAFF
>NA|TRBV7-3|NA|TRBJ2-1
TGTGCCAGCAGCCCCGGGACTTTCAATGAGCAGTTCTTC
CASSPGTFNEQFF
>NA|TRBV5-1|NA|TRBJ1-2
TGCGCCAGCAGCCCTATGGGGTATGGCTACACCTTC
CASSPMGYGYTF
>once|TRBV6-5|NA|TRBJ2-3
TGTGCCAGCAGGGCGGCTGATACGCAGTATTTT
CASRAADTQYF